The subject of this entry is one T cell receptor (beta chain). The sample is drawn from a study of blood T cell repertoires in COVID-19. Study summary: The study drew acute and convalescent COVID-19 samples from the United States, Italy and Spain. T cells, B-cell-depleted T cells, or PBMCs provided the cDNA or gDNA that served as material.

Method: immunoSEQ multiplex PCR; TCRdb's copy keeps in-frame clones and lacks some. The profile shows approximately 100,000 clones, roughly 84% of them singletons. The sequencing sample was made of peripheral blood. This TCR was sampled from a woman between 65 and 79 years old with acute or convalescent COVID-19.

The CDR3 nucleotides are TGTGCCACCAGTGATTTGGGTAGCGGGAGAAGCACAGATACGCAGTATTTT. Its translation is CATSDLGSGRSTDTQYF. This chain uses TRBV24-1 with TRBJ2-3, with 9 bases lining up with TRBD2. CDR3 size: 17 residues. The J segment lost 0 bases and the V segment lost 0 bases, leaving 3 bases of the junction unmatched. Looked up from germline, CDR1 is KGHDR and CDR2 is SFDVKD.